This T cell receptor (beta chain) was identified in a study of vaccination effects on CD4 cells after COVID-19. About this clone: Antigen: not known.

CDR1 and CDR2 from the germline V gene are SGHRS and YFSETQ. V gave up 0 bases and J gave up 6 bases, with 11 bases separating them. This CDR3 comprises 14 residues. Profiling relied on immunoSEQ multiplex PCR, and the TCRdb table lists in-frame clones only, not all of them. The table includes fewer than 40,000 clones, approximately 84% detected once. Antigen-specific CD4+ T cells were first expanded with viral peptide pools by the ViraFEST assay and only then sequenced. Culture lasted 10 days before CD4+ T cell isolation. Participants were vaccinated with two doses of either the BNT162b2 or mRNA-1273 vaccine.

Sequences were derived from CD4+ T cells from PBMCs cultured with HCoV-NL63 spike peptides, sampled after COVID-19 vaccination. The TCR was taken from a human donor who received a COVID-19 vaccine. Some clones in this sample may be carry-over from other donors' samples. This rearrangement joins TRBV5-1 to TRBJ2-3; the D gene could be TRBD1 or TRBD2 (7 bases each). The CDR3 nucleotides are TGCGCCAGCAGCTTGGGCCAGGGGGGGGATACGCAGTATTTT. Translation: CASSLGQGGDTQYF.